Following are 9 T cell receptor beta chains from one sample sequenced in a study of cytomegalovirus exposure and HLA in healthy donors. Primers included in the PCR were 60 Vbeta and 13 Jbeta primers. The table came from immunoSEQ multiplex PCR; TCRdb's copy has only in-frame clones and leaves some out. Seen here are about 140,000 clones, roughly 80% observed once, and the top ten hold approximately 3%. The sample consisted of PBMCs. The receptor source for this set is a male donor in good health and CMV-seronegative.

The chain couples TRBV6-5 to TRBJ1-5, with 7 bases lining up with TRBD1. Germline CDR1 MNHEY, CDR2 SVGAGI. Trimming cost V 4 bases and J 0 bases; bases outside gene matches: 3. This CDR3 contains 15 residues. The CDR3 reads CASSLQGPSNQPQHF. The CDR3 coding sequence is TGTGCCAGCAGTTTACAGGGGCCTAGCAATCAGCCCCAGCATTTT.

CDR3 sequence: CASSLPQGTTNTEAFF. CDR3 sequence (DNA): TGTGCCAGCAGCTTACCCCAAGGGACAACAAACACTGAAGCTTTCTTT. This sequence joins TRBV7-6 and TRBJ1-1, with D tentatively TRBD1 (6 bases). CDR3 length: 16 amino acids. V was cut by 2 bases and J by 2 bases, with 15 bases left in between. Per the germline V gene, CDR1 is SGHVS and CDR2 is FNYEAQ.

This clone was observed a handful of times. The CDR3 region has the DNA TGTGCCATCAGGCCAGGGGACTCTGGGGCCAACGTCCTGACTTTC. Protein sequence: CAIRPGDSGANVLTF. The chain combines TRBV10-3 with TRBJ2-6; weak D call: TRBD1 (6 bases). CDR1 and CDR2 from the germline V gene are ENHRY and SYGVKD. This CDR3 comprises 15 residues. Trimming shortened V by 6 bases and J by 0 bases, and 9 bases separated the two germline ends.

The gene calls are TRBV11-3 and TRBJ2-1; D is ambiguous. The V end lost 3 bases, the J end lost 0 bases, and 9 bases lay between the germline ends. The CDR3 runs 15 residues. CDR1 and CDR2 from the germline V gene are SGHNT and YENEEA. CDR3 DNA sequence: TGTGCCAGCAGCTTGGAGTACCGCTCCTACAATGAGCAGTTCTTC. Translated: CASSLEYRSYNEQFF.

DNA for the CDR3: TGCAGCGTCCGGACGACAGGGCCCCCCTACGAGCAGTACTTC. Translated: CSVRTTGPPYEQYF. The chain couples TRBV29-1 to TRBJ2-7, with 7 bases lining up with TRBD1. The germline V gene encodes CDR1 SQVTM and CDR2 ANQGSEA. The CDR3 contains 14 residues. Germline trimming cut 6 bases from V and 2 bases from J; bases unmatched to any gene: 10.

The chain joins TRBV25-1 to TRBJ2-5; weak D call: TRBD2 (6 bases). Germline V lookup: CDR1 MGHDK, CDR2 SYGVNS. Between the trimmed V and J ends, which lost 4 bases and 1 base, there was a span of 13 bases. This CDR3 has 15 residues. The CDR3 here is CASSGIGGAQETQYF. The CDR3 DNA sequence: TGTGCCAGCAGTGGGATCGGGGGAGCCCAAGAGACCCAGTACTTC.

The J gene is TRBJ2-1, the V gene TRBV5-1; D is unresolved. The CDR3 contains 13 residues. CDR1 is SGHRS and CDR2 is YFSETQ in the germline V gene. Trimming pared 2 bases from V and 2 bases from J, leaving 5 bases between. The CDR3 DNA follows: TGCGCCAGCAGCTTACAAACCTACAATGAGCAGTTCTTC. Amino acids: CASSLQTYNEQFF.

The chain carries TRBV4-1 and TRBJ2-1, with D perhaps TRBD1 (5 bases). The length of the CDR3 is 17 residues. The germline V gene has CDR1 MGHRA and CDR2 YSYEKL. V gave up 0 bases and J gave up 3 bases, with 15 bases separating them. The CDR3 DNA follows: TGCGCCAGCAGCCAAGAGTTACAGGTAGCATACTACAATGAGCAGTTCTTC. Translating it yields CASSQELQVAYYNEQFF.

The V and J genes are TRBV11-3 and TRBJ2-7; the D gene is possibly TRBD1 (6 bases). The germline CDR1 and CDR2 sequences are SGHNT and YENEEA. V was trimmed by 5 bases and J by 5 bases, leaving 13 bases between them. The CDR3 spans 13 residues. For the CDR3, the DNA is TGTGCCAGCAGCCCTACAGGGTATCACGAGCAGTACTTC. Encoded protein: CASSPTGYHEQYF.